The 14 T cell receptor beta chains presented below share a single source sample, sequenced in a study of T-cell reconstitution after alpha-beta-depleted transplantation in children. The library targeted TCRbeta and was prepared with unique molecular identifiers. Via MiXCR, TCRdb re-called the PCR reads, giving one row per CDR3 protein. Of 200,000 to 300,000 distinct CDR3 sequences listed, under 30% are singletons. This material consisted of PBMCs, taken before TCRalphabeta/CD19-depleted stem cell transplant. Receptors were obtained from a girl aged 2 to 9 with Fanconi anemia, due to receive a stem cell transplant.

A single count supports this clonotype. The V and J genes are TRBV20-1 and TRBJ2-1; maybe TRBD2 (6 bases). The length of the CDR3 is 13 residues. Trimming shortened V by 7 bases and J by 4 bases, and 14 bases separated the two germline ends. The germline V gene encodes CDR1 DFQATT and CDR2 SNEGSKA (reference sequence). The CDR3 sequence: CSVSGRTYNEQFF. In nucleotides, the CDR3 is TGCAGTGTTAGCGGTCGGACTTACAATGAGCAGTTCTTC.

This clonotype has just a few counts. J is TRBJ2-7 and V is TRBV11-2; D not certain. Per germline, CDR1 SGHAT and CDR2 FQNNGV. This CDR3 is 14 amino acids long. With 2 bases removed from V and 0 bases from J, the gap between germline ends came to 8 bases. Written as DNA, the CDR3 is TGTGCCAGCAGCTTACAGGAGAGCTCCTACGAGCAGTACTTC. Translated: CASSLQESSYEQYF.

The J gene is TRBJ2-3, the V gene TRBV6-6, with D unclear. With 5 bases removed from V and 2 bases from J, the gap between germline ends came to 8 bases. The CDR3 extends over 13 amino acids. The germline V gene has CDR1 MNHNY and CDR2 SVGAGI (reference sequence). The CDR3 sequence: CASSGPDTDTQYF. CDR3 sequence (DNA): TGTGCCAGCAGTGGTCCTGACACAGATACGCAGTATTTT.

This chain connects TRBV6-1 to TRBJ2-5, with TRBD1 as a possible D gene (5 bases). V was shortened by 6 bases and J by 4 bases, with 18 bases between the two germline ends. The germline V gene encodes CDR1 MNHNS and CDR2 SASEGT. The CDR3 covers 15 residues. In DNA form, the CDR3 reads TGTGCCAGCAGGGCTACAGGAGTTTCGGCAGAGACCCAGTACTTC. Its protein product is CASRATGVSAETQYF.

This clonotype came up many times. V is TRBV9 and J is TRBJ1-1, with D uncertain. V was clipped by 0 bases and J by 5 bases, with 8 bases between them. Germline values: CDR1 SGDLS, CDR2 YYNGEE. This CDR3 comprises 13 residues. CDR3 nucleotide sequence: TGTGCCAGCAGCGTAGACCCTGGGACTGAAGCTTTCTTT. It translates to CASSVDPGTEAFF.

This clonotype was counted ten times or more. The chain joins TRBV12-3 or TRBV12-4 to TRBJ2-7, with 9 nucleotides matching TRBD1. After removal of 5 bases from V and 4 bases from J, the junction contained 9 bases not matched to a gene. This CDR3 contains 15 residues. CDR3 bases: TGTGCCAGCAGTGACCCGGGACAGGGCTTATACGAGCAGTACTTC. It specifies CASSDPGQGLYEQYF.

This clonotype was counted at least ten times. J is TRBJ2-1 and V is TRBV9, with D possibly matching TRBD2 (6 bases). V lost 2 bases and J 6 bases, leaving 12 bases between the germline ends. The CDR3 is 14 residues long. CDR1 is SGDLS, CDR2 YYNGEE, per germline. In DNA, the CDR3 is TGTGCCAGCAGCGTCGCCGGGACTTTCAATGAGCAGTTCTTC. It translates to CASSVAGTFNEQFF. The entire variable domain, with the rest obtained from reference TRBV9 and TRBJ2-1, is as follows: DSGVTQTPKHLITATGQRVTLRCSPRSGDLSVYWYQQSLDQGLQFLIQYYNGEERAKGNILERFSAQQFPDLHSELNLSSLELGDSALYFCASSVAGTFNEQFFGPGTRLTVL.

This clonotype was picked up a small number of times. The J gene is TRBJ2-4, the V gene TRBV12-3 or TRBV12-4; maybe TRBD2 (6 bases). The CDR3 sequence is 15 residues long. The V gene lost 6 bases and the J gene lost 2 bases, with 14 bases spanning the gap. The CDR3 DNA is TGTGCCAGCAGAGCGTGGGGGGACCCCAAAAACATTCAGTACTTC. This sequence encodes CASRAWGDPKNIQYF.

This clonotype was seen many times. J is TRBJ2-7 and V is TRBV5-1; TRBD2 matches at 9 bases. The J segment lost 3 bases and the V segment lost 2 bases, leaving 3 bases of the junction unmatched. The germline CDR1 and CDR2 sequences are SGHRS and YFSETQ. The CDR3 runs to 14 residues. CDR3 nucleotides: TGCGCCAGCAGCTTAGGGACTAGCCTCTACGAGCAGTACTTC. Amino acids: CASSLGTSLYEQYF.

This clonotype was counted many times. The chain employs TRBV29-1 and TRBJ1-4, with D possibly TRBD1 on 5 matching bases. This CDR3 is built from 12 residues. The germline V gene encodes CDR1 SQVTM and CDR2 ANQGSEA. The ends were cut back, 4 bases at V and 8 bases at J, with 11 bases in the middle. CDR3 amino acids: CSVVGREEKLFF. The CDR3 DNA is TGCAGCGTTGTCGGCAGGGAGGAAAAACTGTTTTTT.

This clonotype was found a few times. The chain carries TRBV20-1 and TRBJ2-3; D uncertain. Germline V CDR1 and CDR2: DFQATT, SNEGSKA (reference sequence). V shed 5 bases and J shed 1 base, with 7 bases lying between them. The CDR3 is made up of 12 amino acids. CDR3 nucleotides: TGCAGTGCTGACACTCGCACAGATACGCAGTATTTT. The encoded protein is CSADTRTDTQYF.

CDR3 sequence (DNA): TGTGCCAGCAGCCCTTACCAAATCCAAGAGACCCAGTACTTC. Amino acid sequence: CASSPYQIQETQYF. The chain joins TRBV7-2 to TRBJ2-5; unclear D gene. CDR1 is SGHTA and CDR2 is FQGNSA in the germline V gene. V was clipped by 5 bases and J by 1 base, with 11 bases between them. The CDR3 is 14 amino acids.

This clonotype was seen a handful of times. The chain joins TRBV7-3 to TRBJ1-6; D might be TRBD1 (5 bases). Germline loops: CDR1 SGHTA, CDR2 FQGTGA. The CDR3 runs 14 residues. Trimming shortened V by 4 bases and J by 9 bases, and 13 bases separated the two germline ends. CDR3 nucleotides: TGTGCCAGCAGCTCAGGATTTAGGGGTTCACCCCTCCACTTT. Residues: CASSSGFRGSPLHF.

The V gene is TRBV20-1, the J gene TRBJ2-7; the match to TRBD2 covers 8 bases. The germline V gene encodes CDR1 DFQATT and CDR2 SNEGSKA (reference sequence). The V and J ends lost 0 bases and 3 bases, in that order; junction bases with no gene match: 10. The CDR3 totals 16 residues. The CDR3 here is CSARDPSGSGFYEQYF. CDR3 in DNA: TGCAGTGCTAGAGATCCAAGCGGGAGTGGATTCTACGAGCAGTACTTC.